This passage covers 22 T cell receptor beta chains from one sample sequenced in a study of T cells in Graves' hyperthyroidism and ophthalmopathy. Amplified regions were TCR beta CDR3 sequences from RNA transcripts. The TCR CDR3 was amplified in a first-round RT-PCR using the HTBI primer set. TCRdb re-called the multiplex PCR reads through MiXCR, storing one row per CDR3 protein. Of hundreds of thousands of distinct CDR3 sequences listed, 15% to 20% are singletons. Material for sequencing was blood. These receptors originate from a woman aged 18-29 years with Graves' hyperthyroidism.

This clonotype was seen only once. A read error is possible here, since a much larger clone lies one base away. V gene TRBV3-1 combines with J gene TRBJ2-5; no clear D gene. The V and J ends lost 7 bases and 5 bases respectively, with 17 bases between them. Germline CDR1 is LGHDT and CDR2 is YNNKEL (reference sequence). CDR3 length equals 14 residues. DNA for the CDR3: TGTGCCAGCACTCTATCAAGCCAGTTCGAGACCCAGTACTTC. Protein: CASTLSSQFETQYF.

This clonotype was detected ten times or more. In DNA form, the CDR3 reads TGTGCCAGCACTGGAACAGGGGGGTTGACTGAAGCTTTCTTT. It is translated as CASTGTGGLTEAFF. The gene calls are TRBV12-3 or TRBV12-4 and TRBJ1-1; 8 bases agree with TRBD1. V lost 7 bases to trimming and J lost 5 bases; unmatched junction nucleotides: 9. This CDR3 spans 14 amino acids.

The V gene is TRBV6-1, the J gene TRBJ1-2; D is unclear. V lost 10 bases to trimming and J lost 5 bases, with 23 bases between them. CDR3 length: 15 residues. Germline V gene sequence: CDR1 MNHNS, CDR2 SASEGT. The CDR3 sequence is CATSPTAGMGYGYTF. The CDR3 DNA reads as TGTGCCACAAGCCCAACTGCGGGGATGGGGTATGGCTACACCTTC.

This clonotype was seen repeatedly, ten times or more. This chain joins TRBV7-2 and TRBJ1-1, with 7 positions matching TRBD1. The CDR3 covers 16 residues. Germline CDR1 reads SGHTA; CDR2 reads FQGNSA. V shed 5 bases and J 2 bases; nucleotides not matched to a gene: 11. The DNA for the CDR3 is TGTGCCAGCAGCCCTAGGCGGACAGGCCGAAACACTGAAGCTTTCTTT. Translated: CASSPRRTGRNTEAFF.

This clonotype has a handful of counts. J is TRBJ2-6 and V is TRBV7-2; perhaps TRBD1 as D (6 bases). The CDR3 runs to 14 residues. V lost 8 bases, J lost 2 bases, and 10 bases lay in between. Looked up from germline, CDR1 is SGHTA and CDR2 is FQGNSA. The CDR3 loop is CASPTGTGANVLTF. The DNA of the CDR3 is TGTGCCAGCCCCACAGGGACTGGGGCCAACGTCCTGACTTTC.

DNA of the CDR3: TGTGCCAGCCGTTGGGGGAAGTTTGACACTGAAGCTTTCTTT. It translates to CASRWGKFDTEAFF. The chain combines TRBV12-3 or TRBV12-4 with TRBJ1-1; possible D gene TRBD1, 5 bases. The CDR3 length is 14 residues. V was cut by 8 bases and J by 3 bases, with 16 bases left in between.

The J gene is TRBJ2-2, the V gene TRBV28, with D perhaps matching TRBD1 or TRBD2 (6 bases each). In germline, CDR1 is MDHEN, CDR2 SYDVKM. V was clipped by 3 bases and J by 5 bases, with 16 bases between them. The CDR3 is 16 amino acids. The CDR3 reads CASSFRRGRGTGELFF. CDR3 sequence (DNA): TGTGCCAGCAGTTTTCGCAGGGGCCGGGGGACCGGGGAGCTGTTTTTT. Using reference TRBV28 and TRBJ2-2 for the parts outside the CDR3, the full variable domain is DVKVTQSSRYLVKRTGEKVFLECVQDMDHENMFWYRQDPGLGLRLIYFSYDVKMKEKGDIPEGYSVSREKKERFSLILESASTNQTSMYLCASSFRRGRGTGELFFGEGSRLTVL.

The J gene is TRBJ1-2, the V gene TRBV19, with 8 bases aligning to TRBD1. Trimming took 3 bases from V and 2 from J; bases not matched to a gene: 8. The germline gives CDR1 LNHDA, CDR2 SQIVND (reference sequence). The CDR3 contains 16 residues. DNA of the CDR3: TGTGCCAGTAGTATCCAGGGGGCCGGCGGGAACTATGGCTACACCTTC. Translation gives CASSIQGAGGNYGYTF.

The genes are TRBV10-2 and TRBJ2-7, with 8 bases fitting TRBD1. V was pared by 6 bases and J by 4 bases, with 8 bases of the junction left unmatched. CDR3 length equals 14 residues. Germline assignment: CDR1 WSHSY and CDR2 SAAADI. The chain's CDR3 is CASRRTGRAYEQYF. The CDR3 nucleotides read TGCGCCAGCAGAAGGACAGGGCGGGCTTACGAGCAGTACTTC.

The rearrangement joins TRBV20-1 to TRBJ2-3; D possibly matches TRBD1 or TRBD2 (5 bases each). Germline V gene sequence: CDR1 DFQATT, CDR2 SNEGSKA (reference sequence). The CDR3 covers 15 residues. The germline V and J ends were trimmed by 0 bases and 1 base, with 11 bases remaining between them. The CDR3 reads CSARDRGGGTDTQYF. CDR3 bases: TGCAGTGCTAGAGATCGTGGGGGAGGCACAGATACGCAGTATTTT.

The chain links TRBV9 to TRBJ2-2, with no clear D. Trimming removed 7 bases from V and 0 bases from J, with 10 bases in between. Germline CDR1 reads SGDLS; CDR2 reads YYNGEE. The CDR3 is made up of 14 amino acids. The CDR3 protein is CASGSVANTGELFF. Written as DNA, the CDR3 is TGTGCCAGCGGGTCAGTGGCGAACACCGGGGAGCTGTTTTTT.

The sample holds a few counts of this clonotype. The chain recombines TRBV4-1 with TRBJ2-4; D possibly corresponds to TRBD1 (5 bases). The germline V gene has CDR1 MGHRA and CDR2 YSYEKL. V was trimmed by 3 bases and J by 7 bases, leaving 13 bases between them. The CDR3 has 14 residues. The CDR3 is CASSQGPVVNIQYF. DNA for the CDR3: TGCGCCAGCAGCCAGGGGCCGGTGGTGAACATTCAGTACTTC.

This clonotype was picked up many times. The V and J genes are TRBV12-3 or TRBV12-4 and TRBJ2-7; TRBD1 matches at 12 bases. The CDR3 runs 17 residues. Germline trimming cut 6 bases from V and 2 bases from J; bases unmatched to any gene: 11. Here the CDR3 reads CASRPGQGAPNPYEQYF. The CDR3 DNA reads as TGTGCCAGCAGGCCGGGACAGGGGGCGCCTAATCCCTACGAGCAGTACTTC.

This chain uses TRBV4-1 with TRBJ1-2; TRBD1 matches at 8 bases. The CDR3 is 13 residues long. Germline CDR1 is MGHRA and CDR2 is YSYEKL. The ends lost 7 bases at V and 4 bases at J; junction bases unmatched: 5. CDR3 DNA: TGCGCCAGCACCTCAGGGGGCTCCTATGGCTACACCTTC. Amino acids: CASTSGGSYGYTF.

This clonotype came up a few times. V and J are TRBV28 and TRBJ2-3; 8 bases align to TRBD2. The CDR3 is 16 amino acids. The germline V gene has CDR1 MDHEN and CDR2 SYDVKM. V lost 6 bases to trimming and J lost 2 bases; unmatched junction nucleotides: 10. The CDR3 spells CASSAPGTRHTDTQYF. In DNA, the CDR3 is TGTGCCAGCAGCGCACCCGGGACTAGGCACACAGATACGCAGTATTTT.

The V call is TRBV24-1, the J call TRBJ1-2; D is undetermined. Per the germline V gene, CDR1 is KGHDR and CDR2 is SFDVKD. The CDR3 consists of 11 residues. With 1 base removed from V and 5 bases from J, the gap between germline ends came to 1 base. CDR3 protein: CATSDLYGYTF. The DNA for the CDR3 is TGTGCCACCAGTGATTTATATGGCTACACCTTC.

In its sample, this clonotype was seen a few times. The chain employs TRBV10-3 and TRBJ2-7; D gene ambiguous. V was pared by 2 bases and J by 3 bases, with 5 bases between. Germline values: CDR1 ENHRY, CDR2 SYGVKD. This CDR3 has 12 residues. The CDR3 DNA is TGTGCCATCAGTGAGAGAGACTACGAGCAGTACTTC. This gives the protein CAISERDYEQYF.

In its sample, this clonotype was seen many times. The V and J genes are TRBV7-2 and TRBJ1-1; no clear D. In germline, CDR1 is SGHTA, CDR2 FQGNSA. This CDR3 contains 15 residues. V lost 1 base, J lost 1 base, and 10 bases lay in between. Here the CDR3 reads CASSLVAGPNTEAFF. CDR3 bases: TGTGCCAGCAGCTTAGTCGCCGGGCCGAACACTGAAGCTTTCTTT.

This clonotype was seen a few times. The chain links TRBV10-3 to TRBJ1-6; D gene uncertain. Germline V lookup: CDR1 ENHRY, CDR2 SYGVKD. Trimming left V 0 bases short and J 4 bases short, with 7 bases between. CDR3 size: 15 residues. The CDR3 sequence: CAISESVRYNSPLHF. In DNA form, the CDR3 reads TGTGCCATCAGTGAGTCGGTGAGATATAATTCACCCCTCCACTTT.

This clonotype was recorded many times. This chain uses TRBV11-3 with TRBJ1-1, with D unresolved. V lost 10 bases and J lost 5, with 14 bases in between. Germline V CDR1 and CDR2: SGHNT, YENEEA. The CDR3 covers 12 residues. CDR3: CATHALGTEAFF. Written as DNA, the CDR3 is TGTGCCACCCACGCCCTTGGGACTGAAGCTTTCTTT.

This clonotype was counted ten times or more. The V gene is TRBV7-9, the J gene TRBJ2-1, with unresolved D. Trimming removed 5 bases from V and 7 bases from J, with 3 bases in between. Germline CDR1 reads SEHNR; CDR2 reads FQNEAQ (reference sequence). The CDR3 sequence is 10 residues long. The CDR3, as DNA: TGTGCCAGCAGCAATAATGAGCAGTTCTTC. Protein product: CASSNNEQFF.

This clonotype was detected ten times or more. V gene TRBV15 combines with J gene TRBJ2-7, with unresolved D. Trimming shortened V by 2 bases and J by 3 bases, and 14 bases separated the two germline ends. This CDR3 is built from 15 residues. Per germline, CDR1 LNHNV and CDR2 YYDKDF (reference sequence). The CDR3 is CATSRSRLQIYEQYF. Written as DNA, the CDR3 is TGTGCCACCAGCAGAAGCCGTTTACAGATCTACGAGCAGTACTTC. The variable domain in full, with the rest retrieved from reference TRBV15 and TRBJ2-7, is DAMVIQNPRYQVTQFGKPVTLSCSQTLNHNVMYWYQQKSSQAPKLLFHYYDKDFNNEADTPDNFQSRRPNTSFCFLDIRSPGLGDTAMYLCATSRSRLQIYEQYFGPGTRLTVT.